Listed here is a single TCR beta chain. Its antigen is unknown. Within one base of it there is no much larger clone, and no base qualities were kept. Other nucleotide sequences in the sample specify the same CDR3. TCRbeta CDR3 regions were amplified from genomic DNA using the immunoSEQ Assay, a bias-controlled multiplex PCR. Processing in the source paper ran as follows. Nucleated cell counts per sample were estimated from amplification of reference gene primers within the assay. To quantify the absolute abundance of each unique TCRbeta CDR3 rearrangement, sequence reads were collapsed and filtered. For each sample, productive Simpson clonality was calculated by taking the square root of Simpson's diversity index across productive rearrangements. What TCRdb holds here is the immuneACCESS table cut down to in-frame rearrangements. Part of the clones is not present; checked against another copy, under half of the missing clones reflect an unresolved V gene, and the others are unexplained. That table gives V, J and clone size, and the DNA gave D and trimming. The sample profile shows hundreds of thousands of clones; 85% to 90% of them were found once. The ten biggest clones cover roughly 1% of the sample.

The data were taken from a study of blood T cell repertoires in COVID-19 (dated by TCRdb to the early 2020s). The study in broad terms: Samples from collaborators originated in the United States, Italy and Spain and spanned both the acute and convalescent phases of COVID-19. The material from the prospective study consisted of cDNA or gDNA derived from T cells, B-cell-depleted T cells, or PBMCs. The dataset comprised deeply sampled blood TCRbeta repertoires from subjects exposed to, actively infected with, or recovered from COVID-19. The repertoires were released in a freely available public database meant as a resource for research on the immune response to SARS-CoV-2. Samples were obtained from the ongoing ImmuneRACE study (first 160 participants) and from 1,000 to 1,500 subjects provided by 6 global collaborators. Nearly every sample came with metadata listing a de-identified subject ID, COVID-19 status, age in years and sex. HLA class I and class II types, where available, came from metadata supplied by the sample provider rather than from assay-based typing. Findings and caveats that apply to the study as a whole: How much clinical and demographic metadata was included differed by source and by participant, and the metadata was provided uncurated.

In the prospective study, participants were about 18 to 89 years old, resided in around 25 geographic areas of the United States, and were enrolled through a virtual design. In the prospective study, participants were assigned to cohorts based on the clinical history participants reported in a screening survey and a study questionnaire. ImmuneRACE Cohort 3 recovered participants were defined by two consecutive negative NP/OP PCR tests, healthcare professional clearance, or symptom resolution. Each participant in the prospective study had whole blood, serum and a nasopharyngeal or oropharyngeal swab collected by mobile phlebotomists. Prospective study participants could optionally give additional blood draws and questionnaires over an approximately two-month period. Before DNA extraction, prospective study blood samples were shipped either frozen or at room temperature. V loses 5 bases at its end and J loses 0 bases; junction bases beyond the gene matches: 2. From the germline V gene, CDR1 is SGHTA and CDR2 is FQGNSA. Measured from the cysteine to the phenylalanine, the CDR3 is 15 residues long. CDR3 DNA only is kept here, 45 bases in frame from base 1.

This chain is built from TRBV7-2 and TRBJ1-2; 11 central nucleotides agree with TRBD1. This receptor was taken from a man between 18 and 29 years old who had recovered from COVID-19. Sequenced: PBMCs or T cells enriched from blood (not recorded which). The CDR3 is CASSPGQGANYGYTF. The base sequence is TGTGCCAGCAGCCCGGGACAGGGGGCTAACTATGGCTACACCTTC.